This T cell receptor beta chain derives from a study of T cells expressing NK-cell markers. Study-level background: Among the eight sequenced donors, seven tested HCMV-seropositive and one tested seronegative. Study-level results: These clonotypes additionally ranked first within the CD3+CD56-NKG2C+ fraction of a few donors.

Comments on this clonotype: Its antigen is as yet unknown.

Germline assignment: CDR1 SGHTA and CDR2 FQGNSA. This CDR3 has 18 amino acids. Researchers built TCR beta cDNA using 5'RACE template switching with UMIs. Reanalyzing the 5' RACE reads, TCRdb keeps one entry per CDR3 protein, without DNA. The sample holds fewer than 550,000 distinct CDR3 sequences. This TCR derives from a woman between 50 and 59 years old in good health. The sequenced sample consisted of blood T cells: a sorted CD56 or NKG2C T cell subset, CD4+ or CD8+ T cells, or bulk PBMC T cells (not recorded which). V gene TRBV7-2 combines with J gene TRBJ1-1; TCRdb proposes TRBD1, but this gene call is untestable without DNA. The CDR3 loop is CASSLIPPYGQTNTEAFF.